Below are 31 T cell receptor beta chains sequenced from a single sample in a study of technical replicates of blood from a handful of donors. Repertoires were generated with immunoSEQ multiplex PCR, while TCRdb's copy carries only in-frame clones and drops some. The sample lists 65,000 to 90,000 clones, over 75% occurring once. The sample was T cells isolated from PBMCs. These TCRs come from a human donor in good health.

This clone has just a few counts. CDR3 sequence reads: CASSFSHVSGNTIYF. CDR3 coding DNA: TGTGCCAGCAGTTTTTCACACGTCTCTGGAAACACCATATATTTT. V gene TRBV27 combines with J gene TRBJ1-3; D remains ambiguous. This CDR3 region has 15 residues. The V end was cut by 3 bases, the J end by 0 bases, with 9 bases between. CDR1 and CDR2 from the germline V gene are MNHEY and SMNVEV (reference sequence).

This clone occurred once. The chain combines TRBV19 with TRBJ1-2, with 10 positions matching TRBD1. The CDR3 is made up of 18 amino acids. CDR1 and CDR2 from the germline V gene are LNHDA and SQIVND (reference sequence). Losses at the gene ends were 0 bases for V and 5 bases for J; bases not matched to a gene: 12. The CDR3 DNA is TGTGCCAGTAGTATAGATTCGACAGGGGGCAAGTTCCATTATGGCTACACCTTC. Its protein product is CASSIDSTGGKFHYGYTF.

The genes are TRBV29-1 and TRBJ2-4, with D tentatively TRBD2 (6 bases). Deletions cut 3 bases from V and 0 bases from J, with 21 bases between. CDR3 length equals 18 residues. Germline CDR1 SQVTM, CDR2 ANQGSEA. This CDR3 is CSVDGRSDGELAKNIQYF. As DNA, the CDR3 is TGCAGCGTTGACGGGAGATCGGACGGGGAACTAGCCAAAAACATTCAGTACTTC.

The rearrangement joins TRBV4-1 to TRBJ1-5, with D unresolved. The CDR3 runs to 16 residues. The V end was cut by 0 bases, the J end by 2 bases, with 11 bases between. Germline V gene sequence: CDR1 MGHRA, CDR2 YSYEKL. The CDR3 bases are TGCGCCAGCAGCCAAGATTTGGGCACCCGCAATCAGCCCCAGCATTTT. It yields the protein CASSQDLGTRNQPQHF.

This clone turned up a few times. This sequence joins TRBV5-6 and TRBJ2-1, with D perhaps TRBD2 (6 bases). Germline V lookup: CDR1 SGHDT, CDR2 YYEEEE. The length of the CDR3 is 13 residues. V lost 2 bases to trimming and J lost 10 bases, with 13 bases between them. This CDR3 reads CASSFHGGREQFF. The CDR3 DNA reads as TGTGCCAGCAGCTTTCACGGAGGGAGGGAGCAGTTCTTC.

The chain carries TRBV6-5 and TRBJ1-1, with 8 bases identical to TRBD1. V shed 2 bases and J 7 bases; nucleotides not matched to a gene: 3. CDR1 MNHEY and CDR2 SVGAGI come from the germline V gene. CDR3 size: 13 residues. CDR3 protein: CASSYGQGFEAFF. Written as DNA, the CDR3 is TGTGCCAGCAGTTACGGACAGGGCTTTGAAGCTTTCTTT.

The gene calls are TRBV19 and TRBJ1-2, with D perhaps matching TRBD1 (5 bases). Germline CDR1 is LNHDA and CDR2 is SQIVND (reference sequence). Trimming removed 5 bases from V and 5 bases from J, with 15 bases in between. The CDR3 runs to 14 residues. The chain's CDR3 is CASSSDSPLYGYTF. CDR3 DNA sequence: TGTGCCAGTAGTTCCGACAGCCCGTTATATGGCTACACCTTC.

The chain couples TRBV11-2 to TRBJ2-7, with a tentative D call TRBD1 (5 bases). V was trimmed by 1 base and J by 1 base, leaving 8 bases between them. The germline gives CDR1 SGHAT, CDR2 FQNNGV. The CDR3 contains 14 residues. CDR3 loop: CASSLAQGSYEQYF. Here the CDR3 DNA reads TGTGCCAGCAGCTTAGCCCAGGGTTCCTACGAGCAGTACTTC.

The J gene is TRBJ1-2, the V gene TRBV6-1; D is uncertain. Germline values: CDR1 MNHNS, CDR2 SASEGT. The CDR3 has 13 residues. Trimming removed 2 bases from V and 4 bases from J, with 8 bases in between. The CDR3 coding sequence is TGTGCCAGCAGTGAATTCCCCTCCTATGGCTACACCTTC. It codes for CASSEFPSYGYTF.

The chain carries TRBV6-6 and TRBJ2-1, with 7 bases that match TRBD2. Trimming removed 4 bases from V and 7 bases from J; junction bases left unmatched: 10. CDR1 and CDR2 from the germline V gene are MNHNY and SVGAGI (reference sequence). The CDR3 sequence is 15 residues long. The CDR3 DNA reads TGTGCCAGCAGTTTTTCCGGGAGGATATTTAATGAGCAGTTCTTC. Encoded protein: CASSFSGRIFNEQFF.

The CDR3: CASSSSRNLQGVNTEAFF. CDR3 coding DNA: TGTGCCAGCAGCTCCAGCCGAAATCTACAGGGGGTGAACACTGAAGCTTTCTTT. The chain carries TRBV7-9 and TRBJ1-1, with TRBD1 matching 8 bases. The ends lost 4 bases at V and 0 bases at J; junction bases unmatched: 13. CDR1 is SEHNR, CDR2 FQNEAQ, per germline (reference sequence). This CDR3 has 18 amino acids.

The chain combines TRBV9 with TRBJ1-2; 7 nucleotides agree with TRBD1. The CDR3 loop spans 13 amino acids. The germline CDR1 and CDR2 sequences are SGDLS and YYNGEE. The J segment lost 2 bases and the V segment lost 4 bases, leaving 2 bases of the junction unmatched. CDR3 in DNA: TGTGCCAGCAGCCCGACAGGGAACTATGGCTACACCTTC. It specifies CASSPTGNYGYTF. Complete variable domain (other parts from reference TRBV9 and TRBJ1-2): DSGVTQTPKHLITATGQRVTLRCSPRSGDLSVYWYQQSLDQGLQFLIQYYNGEERAKGNILERFSAQQFPDLHSELNLSSLELGDSALYFCASSPTGNYGYTFGSGTRLTVV.

The chain is built from TRBV5-1 and TRBJ1-3; D is possibly TRBD1 (5 bases). The CDR3 has 14 amino acids. V was pared by 0 bases and J by 2 bases, with 6 bases between. Looked up from germline, CDR1 is SGHRS and CDR2 is YFSETQ. The CDR3 spells CASSLAGPGNTIYF. In nucleotides, the CDR3 is TGCGCCAGCAGCTTGGCAGGGCCTGGAAACACCATATATTTT.

The chain couples TRBV7-8 to TRBJ2-1; TRBD2 agrees at 12 bases. CDR3 length: 18 amino acids. In germline, CDR1 is SGHVS, CDR2 FQNEAQ. The junction had 8 bases not matched to a gene; V was cut back by 5 bases and J by 0 bases. CDR3: CASSPLTSGGRSYNEQFF. In DNA form, the CDR3 reads TGTGCCAGCAGCCCATTGACTAGCGGGGGCCGCTCCTACAATGAGCAGTTCTTC.

V usage is TRBV28 and J usage is TRBJ1-5; unclear D gene. The CDR3 contains 15 residues. Germline CDR1 MDHEN, CDR2 SYDVKM. V lost 6 bases to trimming and J lost 3 bases, with 15 bases between them. DNA of the CDR3: TGTGCCAGCAGATATGTCCAGCTAGTCAATCAGCCCCAGCATTTT. Translating gives CASRYVQLVNQPQHF.

In the case of this clone: The junction differs from germline at one of its ends, possibly a read error. The rearrangement links TRBV28 to TRBJ2-3; perhaps TRBD1 as D (5 bases). This CDR3 has 16 residues. CDR1 is MDHEN and CDR2 is SYDVKM in the germline V gene. Here the CDR3 reads CASINRPSESTDTQYF. The CDR3 DNA follows: TGTGCCAGCATCAACAGGCCGAGTGAAAGCACGGATACGCAGTATTTT.

The gene calls are TRBV7-2 and TRBJ1-5, with 7 bases that match TRBD1. V was pared by 5 bases and J by 6 bases, with 4 bases of the junction left unmatched. The CDR3 is made up of 13 amino acids. Germline assignment: CDR1 SGHTA and CDR2 FQGNSA. CDR3 residues: CASSTRGSQPQHF. CDR3 in DNA: TGTGCCAGCAGCACCAGGGGGAGTCAGCCCCAGCATTTT.

V usage is TRBV28 and J usage is TRBJ2-1, with 14 bases matching TRBD2. The ends lost 7 bases at V and 9 bases at J; junction bases unmatched: 8. The CDR3 spans 15 residues. Germline loops: CDR1 MDHEN, CDR2 SYDVKM. This CDR3 is CASKVGTSGSIEQFF. The DNA of the CDR3 is TGTGCCAGCAAAGTGGGGACTAGCGGGAGTATTGAGCAGTTCTTC.

The V and J genes are TRBV21-1 and TRBJ1-2. TRBV21-1 is flagged as a pseudogene. This CDR3 is built from 13 residues. The CDR3 sequence is CASSRVRDYGYTF. The CDR3 region has the DNA TGTGCCAGCAGCCGTGTGAGAGACTATGGCTACACCTTC.

CDR3 in DNA: TGTGCCAGCAGTTCGGGGGGCTCCGGAAACACCATATATTTT. This gives the protein CASSSGGSGNTIYF. V is TRBV6-5 and J is TRBJ1-3; TRBD1 might be the D (6 bases). Deletions cut 4 bases from V and 4 bases from J, with 11 bases between. The CDR3 has 14 amino acids. The germline CDR1 and CDR2 sequences are MNHEY and SVGAGI.

The chain employs TRBV27 and TRBJ2-1; the D gene is possibly TRBD2 (5 bases). Trimming shortened V by 2 bases and J by 9 bases, and 17 bases separated the two germline ends. This CDR3 is built from 15 residues. The germline V gene encodes CDR1 MNHEY and CDR2 SMNVEV (reference sequence). Here the CDR3 reads CASSLVSGSYGEQFF. The CDR3 bases are TGTGCCAGCAGTTTAGTAAGCGGCTCGTACGGTGAGCAGTTCTTC.

The chain links TRBV11-2 to TRBJ1-1, with 7 bases fitting TRBD1. V was pared by 5 bases and J by 1 base, with 7 bases of the junction left unmatched. The CDR3 has 15 residues. Looked up from germline, CDR1 is SGHAT and CDR2 is FQNNGV. CDR3 loop: CASSHPQGGNTEAFF. The CDR3 coding sequence is TGTGCCAGCAGCCATCCCCAGGGGGGGAACACTGAAGCTTTCTTT.

This clone was observed once. The chain recombines TRBV9 with TRBJ2-2; D might be TRBD2 (5 bases). The CDR3 extends over 16 amino acids. The ends were cut back, 2 bases at V and 4 bases at J, with 15 bases in the middle. Germline CDR1 and CDR2: SGDLS and YYNGEE. The CDR3 DNA is TGTGCCAGCAGCGTTCAACTAGGCCGGGGCACCGGGGAGCTGTTTTTT. The encoded protein is CASSVQLGRGTGELFF.

The chain combines TRBV6-5 with TRBJ2-1; D is unclear. Trimming took 0 bases from V and 3 from J, leaving 12 bases between them. CDR1 and CDR2 from the germline V gene are MNHEY and SVGAGI. The CDR3 spans 16 residues. CDR3 loop: CASSYSSPPGYNEQFF. CDR3 bases: TGTGCCAGCAGTTACTCGAGCCCGCCAGGCTACAATGAGCAGTTCTTC.

This chain uses TRBV5-1 with TRBJ2-7, with a tentative D call TRBD1 (6 bases). Trimming pared 1 base from V and 0 bases from J, leaving 11 bases between. This CDR3 comprises 15 residues. Germline V gives CDR1 SGHRS, CDR2 YFSETQ. CDR3 protein: CASSLTWTDSYEQYF. DNA of the CDR3: TGCGCCAGCAGCTTGACGTGGACAGACTCCTACGAGCAGTACTTC.

The chain uses TRBV7-2 and TRBJ2-4, with 8 bases fitting TRBD1. The CDR3 runs 14 residues. V gave up 1 base and J gave up 15 bases; unmatched junction bases: 11. Germline V lookup: CDR1 SGHTA, CDR2 FQGNSA. CDR3 loop: CASSLERTGLSWYF. Written as DNA, the CDR3 is TGTGCCAGCAGCTTAGAACGGACAGGGCTTTCTTGGTACTTC.

This chain joins TRBV5-1 and TRBJ2-5; D might be TRBD1 (5 bases). The CDR3 covers 14 residues. Germline CDR1 SGHRS, CDR2 YFSETQ. With 3 bases removed from V and 5 bases from J, the gap between germline ends came to 14 bases. CDR3 loop: CASSSGQPGETQYF. For the CDR3, the DNA is TGCGCCAGCAGCTCAGGACAACCCGGTGAGACCCAGTACTTC.

CDR3: CASSLYPGNIQYF. The DNA of the CDR3 is TGTGCCAGCAGTTTATATCCGGGGAACATTCAGTACTTC. V gene TRBV28 combines with J gene TRBJ2-4; tentative D call: TRBD2 (5 bases). CDR1 is MDHEN and CDR2 is SYDVKM in the germline V gene. The V end was cut by 1 base, the J end by 7 bases, with 8 bases between. The CDR3 is 13 amino acids.

The chain joins TRBV4-1 to TRBJ2-5; 8 bases align to TRBD2. V lost 3 bases to trimming and J lost 2 bases; unmatched junction nucleotides: 11. Germline CDR1 and CDR2: MGHRA and YSYEKL. This CDR3 spans 17 amino acids. The DNA for the CDR3 is TGCGCCAGCAGCCAGGTACTAGCGGAGGCGATACAAGAGACCCAGTACTTC. Encoded protein: CASSQVLAEAIQETQYF.

V is TRBV29-1 and J is TRBJ2-3, with 8 nucleotides matching TRBD2. Germline V gene lookup returns CDR1 SQVTM and CDR2 ANQGSEA. Trimming at V came to 5 bases and at J to 6 bases, leaving 7 bases not matched to a gene. The CDR3 consists of 13 residues. In nucleotides, the CDR3 is TGCAGCGTTTGGACTAGCTCCCGCGATACGCAGTATTTT. Translated, it gives CSVWTSSRDTQYF.

This chain links TRBV29-1 with TRBJ2-7, with D perhaps TRBD1 (5 bases). Deletions cut 2 bases from V and 4 bases from J, with 9 bases between. CDR3 size: 12 residues. In germline, CDR1 is SQVTM, CDR2 ANQGSEA. This CDR3 is CSVEQGSYEQYF. For the CDR3, the DNA is TGCAGCGTTGAACAGGGTTCGTACGAGCAGTACTTC.